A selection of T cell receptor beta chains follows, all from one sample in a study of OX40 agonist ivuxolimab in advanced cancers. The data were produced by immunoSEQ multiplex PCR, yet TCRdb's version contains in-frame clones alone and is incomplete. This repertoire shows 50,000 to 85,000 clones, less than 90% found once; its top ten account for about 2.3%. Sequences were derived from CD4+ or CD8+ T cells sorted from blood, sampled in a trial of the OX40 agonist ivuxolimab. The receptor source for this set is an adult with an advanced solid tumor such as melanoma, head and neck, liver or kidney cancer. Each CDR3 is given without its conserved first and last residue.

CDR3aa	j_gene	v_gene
ASSNGPSSRNEQF	TRBJ2-1	TRBV5-4
ASSPGVAGELF	TRBJ2-2	TRBV19
ASRGRGGTRELF	TRBJ2-2	TRBV19
ASSQEYRTGRGRLDTEAF	TRBJ1-1	TRBV4-2
ASSPAGGLSYNEQF	TRBJ2-1	TRBV5-1
ASSPGLSSGANVLT	TRBJ2-6	TRBV5-4
ASGNTGLNTEAF	TRBJ1-1	TRBV5-1
ASSTQETQY	TRBJ2-5	TRBV19
ASSARQGVNGELF	TRBJ2-2	TRBV19
ASSLVGGGPADTQY	TRBJ2-3	TRBV7-8
ASSGVTGPTGELF	TRBJ2-2	TRBV28